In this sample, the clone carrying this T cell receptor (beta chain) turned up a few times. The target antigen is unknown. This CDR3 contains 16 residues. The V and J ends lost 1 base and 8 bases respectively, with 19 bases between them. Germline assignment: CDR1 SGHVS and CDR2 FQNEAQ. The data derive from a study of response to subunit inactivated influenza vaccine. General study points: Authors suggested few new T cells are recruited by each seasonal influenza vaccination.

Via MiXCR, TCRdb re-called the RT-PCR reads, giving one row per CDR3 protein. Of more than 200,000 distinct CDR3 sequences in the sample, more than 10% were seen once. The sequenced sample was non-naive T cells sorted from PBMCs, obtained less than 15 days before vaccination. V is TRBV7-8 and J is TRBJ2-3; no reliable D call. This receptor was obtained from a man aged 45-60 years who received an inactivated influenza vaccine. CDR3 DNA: TGTGCCAGCAGCTTAGGGTCCCTTAGGTCCCCTGGTACGCAGTATTTT. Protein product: CASSLGSLRSPGTQYF.